The 24 T cell receptor beta chains below were found in one sample sequenced in a study of identical twins. TCRdb independently ran MiXCR on the 5' RACE reads; one entry per CDR3 protein. The table lists around 670,000 distinct CDR3 sequences, roughly 6% of them singletons. Sequencing was carried out using naive T cells sorted from blood. Receptors originate from a man younger than 30 in good health.

This clonotype was detected many times. The rearrangement joins TRBV28 to TRBJ1-2; the match to TRBD1 covers 7 bases. The CDR3 has 15 residues. V shed 3 bases, J shed 7 bases, and the junction held 11 bases outside the gene matches. CDR1 and CDR2 (germline): MDHEN, SYDVKM. DNA for the CDR3: TGTGCCAGCAGTTTCCACACGGGACAGACGAGTGGCTACACCTTC. The encoded protein is CASSFHTGQTSGYTF.

There are many counts of this clonotype. The chain is built from TRBV30 and TRBJ1-4; no clear D gene. Deletions cut 4 bases from V and 2 bases from J, with 5 bases between. Germline CDR1 is GTSNPN and CDR2 is SVGIG (reference sequence). The CDR3 is 12 amino acids. CDR3 sequence: CAWTMTNEKLFF. The DNA for the CDR3 is TGTGCCTGGACCATGACTAATGAAAAACTGTTTTTT.

This sequence joins TRBV2 and TRBJ2-3, with 11 bases aligning to TRBD2. Germline loops: CDR1 SNHLY, CDR2 FYNNEI. The CDR3 extends over 17 amino acids. After removal of 1 base from V and 4 bases from J, the junction contained 7 bases not matched to a gene. The CDR3 DNA follows: TGTGCCAGCAGTGAAGGTATACTAGCGGGAGTTGCAGATACGCAGTATTTT. This encodes CASSEGILAGVADTQYF. Complete variable domain (other parts from reference TRBV2 and TRBJ2-3): EPEVTQTPSHQVTQMGQEVILRCVPISNHLYFYWYRQILGQKVEFLVSFYNNEISEKSEIFDDQFSVERPDGSNFTLKIRSTKLEDSAMYFCASSEGILAGVADTQYFGPGTRLTVL.

This chain connects TRBV9 to TRBJ2-6, with D possibly being TRBD1 or TRBD2 (6 bases each). Germline CDR1 and CDR2: SGDLS and YYNGEE. With 1 base removed from V and 4 bases from J, the gap between germline ends came to 15 bases. This CDR3 comprises 17 residues. Here the CDR3 reads CASSVSRGPLGANVLTF. CDR3 nucleotides: TGTGCCAGCAGCGTAAGTCGGGGGCCTTTGGGGGCCAACGTCCTGACTTTC.

The chain is built from TRBV11-2 and TRBJ2-5; 9 bases agree with TRBD2. CDR3 length: 15 amino acids. The germline V gene has CDR1 SGHAT and CDR2 FQNNGV. V lost 5 bases to trimming and J lost 5 bases; unmatched junction nucleotides: 9. This CDR3 reads CASSPGLASEETQYF. Written as DNA, the CDR3 is TGTGCCAGCAGCCCCGGACTAGCGTCAGAGGAGACCCAGTACTTC.

This clonotype was detected a few times. The CDR3 coding sequence is TGTGCCAGCAGGCGACAGCCCCGGGCAGATACGCAGTATTTT. The encoded protein is CASRRQPRADTQYF. The chain couples TRBV7-6 to TRBJ2-3; TRBD1 might be the D (5 bases). This CDR3 is 14 amino acids long. V gave up 6 bases and J gave up 4 bases, with 14 bases separating them. The germline V gene has CDR1 SGHVS and CDR2 FNYEAQ.

This clonotype showed up just once. A much larger clone is a single base away; this may be a read error. This chain connects TRBV20-1 to TRBJ1-5, with D perhaps matching TRBD1 (5 bases). The CDR3 consists of 14 residues. From germline, CDR1 is DFQATT and CDR2 SNEGSKA (reference sequence). The CDR3 loop reads CIAGSGVLNQPQHF. DNA for the CDR3: TGCATTGCTGGATCGGGGGTCCTCAATCAGCCCCAGCATTTT.

In its sample, this clonotype was seen many times. The rearrangement joins TRBV15 to TRBJ1-1; D remains unclear. The CDR3 consists of 14 residues. CDR1 and CDR2 from the germline V gene are LNHNV and YYDKDF (reference sequence). V lost 0 bases, J lost 6 bases, and 11 bases lay in between. The CDR3 coding sequence is TGTGCCACCAGCAGAGATGTAGGCAGCCCTGAAGCTTTCTTT. Its translation is CATSRDVGSPEAFF.

In this sample, this clonotype turned up a few times. The gene calls are TRBV28 and TRBJ2-1; TRBD2 aligns across 7 bases. With 2 bases clipped from V and 4 bases from J, the junction kept 8 bases outside the gene matches. CDR1 MDHEN and CDR2 SYDVKM come from the germline V gene. The CDR3 contains 16 residues. The CDR3 here is CASSLAGEEFYNEQFF. The CDR3 nucleotides are TGTGCCAGCAGTTTAGCGGGAGAGGAGTTTTACAATGAGCAGTTCTTC.

The rearrangement joins TRBV27 to TRBJ2-1, with D perhaps TRBD1 or TRBD2 (5 bases each). The V end lost 2 bases, the J end lost 7 bases, and 21 bases lay between the germline ends. Germline V gene data show CDR1 as MNHEY and CDR2 as SMNVEV (reference sequence). The CDR3 loop spans 17 amino acids. CDR3 amino acids: CASSLRLVRGVLNEQFF. The CDR3 nucleotides read TGTGCCAGCAGTTTACGGCTAGTGAGGGGCGTTTTGAATGAGCAGTTCTTC.

This clonotype has just a few counts. The rearrangement uses TRBV11-2 and TRBJ2-7; D possibly corresponds to TRBD2 (6 bases). V lost 4 bases and J lost 2, with 12 bases in between. The CDR3 totals 14 residues. Looked up from germline, CDR1 is SGHAT and CDR2 is FQNNGV. The CDR3 DNA reads TGTGCCAGCAGCTCTTTGCGGGGCCCCTACGAGCAGTACTTC. It translates to CASSSLRGPYEQYF.

This clonotype was observed at least ten times. The chain carries TRBV20-1 and TRBJ2-7; D may be TRBD2 (5 bases). The CDR3 is 15 residues long. V was trimmed by 0 bases and J by 3 bases, leaving 15 bases between them. Germline V lookup: CDR1 DFQATT, CDR2 SNEGSKA (reference sequence). The chain's CDR3 is CSARDRVVDYYEQYF. DNA for the CDR3: TGCAGTGCTAGAGATCGGGTGGTTGACTACTACGAGCAGTACTTC.

This clonotype has just a few counts. The chain uses TRBV7-2 and TRBJ2-7; TRBD2 is a possible D gene (6 bases). The CDR3 runs 15 residues. Germline loops: CDR1 SGHTA, CDR2 FQGNSA. Trimming left V 4 bases short and J 2 bases short, with 15 bases between. CDR3 sequence reads: CASSSRTTQTYEQYF. DNA of the CDR3: TGTGCCAGCAGCTCAAGGACTACACAAACCTACGAGCAGTACTTC. The variable domain in full, with the rest retrieved from reference TRBV7-2 and TRBJ2-7, is GAGVSQSPSNKVTEKGKDVELRCDPISGHTALYWYRQSLGQGLEFLIYFQGNSAPDKSGLPSDRFSAERTGGSVSTLTIQRTQQEDSAVYLCASSSRTTQTYEQYFGPGTRLTVT.

This clonotype was seen repeatedly, ten times or more. The chain recombines TRBV20-1 with TRBJ2-1, with D possibly matching TRBD2 (5 bases). This CDR3 region has 14 residues. V lost 1 base, J lost 8 bases, and 15 bases lay in between. Germline-derived CDR1 and CDR2 are DFQATT and SNEGSKA (reference sequence). CDR3 sequence: CSARVGGWGDEQFF. The CDR3 bases are TGCAGTGCTAGAGTTGGTGGCTGGGGAGATGAGCAGTTCTTC.

J is TRBJ2-7 and V is TRBV5-1; 8 positions agree with TRBD1. The CDR3 is made up of 14 amino acids. After removal of 4 bases from V and 6 bases from J, the junction contained 9 bases not matched to a gene. Germline values: CDR1 SGHRS, CDR2 YFSETQ. This CDR3 reads CASSPRDRSLEQYF. The CDR3 DNA follows: TGCGCCAGCAGCCCACGGGACAGGTCCCTCGAGCAGTACTTC.

This clonotype was detected ten times or more. The chain employs TRBV10-3 and TRBJ1-3; possibly TRBD1 for D (5 bases). The V gene's germline CDR1 is ENHRY and CDR2 SYGVKD. V was clipped by 11 bases and J by 0 bases, with 11 bases between them. This CDR3 has 13 amino acids. The CDR3, as DNA: TGTGCCTCCTCGGGGGTCTCTGGAAACACCATATATTTT. Protein: CASSGVSGNTIYF.

The rearrangement links TRBV20-1 to TRBJ2-3; D may correspond to TRBD1 or TRBD2 (5 bases each). Deletions cut 5 bases from V and 3 bases from J, with 12 bases between. Per germline, CDR1 DFQATT and CDR2 SNEGSKA (reference sequence). The CDR3 loop spans 13 amino acids. CDR3 coding DNA: TGCAGTGCTTGGGGGAGTAGTACAGATACGCAGTATTTT. Amino acid sequence: CSAWGSSTDTQYF.

This rearrangement joins TRBV6-1 to TRBJ2-1; 11 bases match TRBD2. The trim removed 5 bases at V and 7 bases at J, leaving 10 bases unmatched. Germline CDR1 reads MNHNS; CDR2 reads SASEGT. CDR3 length equals 16 residues. The CDR3 loop reads CASSPETSGTRNEQFF. The CDR3 coding sequence is TGTGCCAGCAGTCCCGAGACTAGCGGGACAAGGAATGAGCAGTTCTTC.

At least ten counts were recorded for this clonotype. The chain carries TRBV10-3 and TRBJ2-7; 10 nucleotides match TRBD2. The CDR3 has 17 residues. The germline V gene has CDR1 ENHRY and CDR2 SYGVKD. V dropped 2 bases and J dropped 5; count of bases not matched to a gene: 12. DNA of the CDR3: TGTGCCATCAGTGAGGTTAGCGGGAGGTTTGTACTCCACGAGCAGTACTTC. Its translation is CAISEVSGRFVLHEQYF.

This clonotype was seen repeatedly, ten times or more. V usage is TRBV13 and J usage is TRBJ2-2; D possibly uses TRBD1 or TRBD2 (6 bases each). Deletions cut 5 bases from V and 1 base from J, with 20 bases between. There are 18 residues in the CDR3. Germline lookup yields CDR1 PRHDT and CDR2 FYEKMQ (reference sequence). The CDR3, as DNA: TGTGCCAGCAGCCTCATCCGCTACAGGGAGGAGAACACCGGGGAGCTGTTTTTT. Translating it yields CASSLIRYREENTGELFF. Full variable domain (outside the CDR3, taken from reference TRBV13 and TRBJ2-2): AAGVIQSPRHLIKEKRETATLKCYPIPRHDTVYWYQQGPGQDPQFLISFYEKMQSDKGSIPDRFSAQQFSDYHSELNMSSLELGDSALYFCASSLIRYREENTGELFFGEGSRLTVL.

This clonotype has ten or more counts. V usage is TRBV5-1 and J usage is TRBJ2-1; 14 bases match TRBD2. Germline V gives CDR1 SGHRS, CDR2 YFSETQ. This CDR3 comprises 18 residues. J lost 4 bases, V lost 0 bases, and 6 bases had no gene match. The chain's CDR3 is CASSLGLAGGPVYNEQFF. The CDR3, as DNA: TGCGCCAGCAGCTTGGGACTAGCGGGAGGGCCGGTGTACAATGAGCAGTTCTTC. The entire variable domain, with the rest obtained from reference TRBV5-1 and TRBJ2-1, is as follows: KAGVTQTPRYLIKTRGQQVTLSCSPISGHRSVSWYQQTPGQGLQFLFEYFSETQRNKGNFPGRFSGRQFSNSRSEMNVSTLELGDSALYLCASSLGLAGGPVYNEQFFGPGTRLTVL.

CDR3 coding DNA: TGTGCCATCAGTGAGTTCACCAACTACGAGCAGTACGTC. Translated, it gives CAISEFTNYEQYV. The chain links TRBV10-3 to TRBJ2-7; D gene unclear. V lost 1 base, J lost 3 bases, and 7 bases lay in between. The germline gives CDR1 ENHRY, CDR2 SYGVKD. The CDR3 has 13 amino acids.

This clonotype was seen repeatedly, ten times or more. This chain connects TRBV12-3 or TRBV12-4 to TRBJ2-5; tentative D call: TRBD2 (5 bases). Trimming cost V 3 bases and J 5 bases, with 10 bases left between them. The CDR3 is made up of 13 amino acids. CDR3 amino acids: CASSFGVGETQYF. The CDR3 nucleotides read TGTGCCAGCAGTTTCGGGGTAGGCGAGACCCAGTACTTC.

This clonotype was detected many times. V gene TRBV12-3 or TRBV12-4 combines with J gene TRBJ1-1, with 9 bases aligning to TRBD1. The CDR3 runs to 18 residues. Trimming at V came to 4 bases and at J to 2 bases, leaving 14 bases not matched to a gene. The CDR3 DNA reads TGTGCCAGCAGTTGGGGGCCTCTGACAGGGGGATTCAACACTGAAGCTTTCTTT. It specifies CASSWGPLTGGFNTEAFF.